What follows describes a single T cell receptor beta chain. No antigen is known for it. There are 16 residues in the CDR3. The V and J ends lost 2 bases and 10 bases, in that order; junction bases with no gene match: 12. Germline-derived CDR1 and CDR2 are SGHVS and FNYEAQ. Produced via immunoSEQ multiplex PCR; TCRdb's table is partial and in-frame only. The table has about 130,000 clones, 75% to 90% seen once. The data were taken from a study of cytomegalovirus exposure and HLA in healthy donors. Study-wide points: One later analysis, an examination of the 90 to 150 validation repertoires, found that first-cohort TCR clusters tended to co-occur in them. It was reportedly the case that the classifier diagnosed cytomegalovirus status with high specificity and sensitivity. The authors enumerated 180 or so TCR beta chains as linked to cytomegalovirus. TCR sequences were mostly rare, though some public TCRs occurred in many donors.

What was sequenced was PBMCs. The sequence was collected from a woman aged 18-35 years in good health and CMV-seronegative. V is TRBV7-6 and J is TRBJ2-1; 9 positions agree with TRBD2. The CDR3 bases are TGTGCCAGCAGCTTACGACTAGCGGCCTCCTCCATCGAGCAGTTCTTC. Translation: CASSLRLAASSIEQFF.